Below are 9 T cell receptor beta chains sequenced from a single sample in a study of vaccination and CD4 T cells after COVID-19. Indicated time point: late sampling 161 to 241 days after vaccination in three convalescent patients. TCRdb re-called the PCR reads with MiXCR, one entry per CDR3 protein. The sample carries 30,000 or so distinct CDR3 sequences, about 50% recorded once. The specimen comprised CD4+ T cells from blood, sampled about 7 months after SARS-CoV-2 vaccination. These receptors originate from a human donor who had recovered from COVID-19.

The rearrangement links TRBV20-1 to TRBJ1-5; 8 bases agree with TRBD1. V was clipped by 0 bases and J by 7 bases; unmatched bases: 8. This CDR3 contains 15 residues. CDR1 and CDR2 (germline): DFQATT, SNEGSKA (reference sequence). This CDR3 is CSARDLTGAGQPQHF. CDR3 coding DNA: TGCAGTGCTAGAGACCTGACAGGGGCAGGACAGCCCCAGCATTTT.

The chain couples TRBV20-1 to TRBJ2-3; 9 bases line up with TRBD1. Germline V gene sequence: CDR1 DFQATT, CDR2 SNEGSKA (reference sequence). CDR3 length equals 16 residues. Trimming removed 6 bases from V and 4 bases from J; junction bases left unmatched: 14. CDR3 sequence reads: CSALGLGQGTADTQYF. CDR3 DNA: TGCAGTGCCCTTGGCCTAGGACAGGGGACGGCAGATACGCAGTATTTT.

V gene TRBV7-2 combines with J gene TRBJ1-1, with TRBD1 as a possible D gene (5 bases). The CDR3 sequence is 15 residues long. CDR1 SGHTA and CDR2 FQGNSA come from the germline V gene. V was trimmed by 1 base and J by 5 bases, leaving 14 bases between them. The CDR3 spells CASSLGGDGGTEAFF. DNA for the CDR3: TGTGCCAGCAGCTTAGGAGGGGACGGGGGTACTGAAGCTTTCTTT. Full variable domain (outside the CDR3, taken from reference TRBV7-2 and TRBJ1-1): GAGVSQSPSNKVTEKGKDVELRCDPISGHTALYWYRQSLGQGLEFLIYFQGNSAPDKSGLPSDRFSAERTGGSVSTLTIQRTQQEDSAVYLCASSLGGDGGTEAFFGQGTRLTVV.

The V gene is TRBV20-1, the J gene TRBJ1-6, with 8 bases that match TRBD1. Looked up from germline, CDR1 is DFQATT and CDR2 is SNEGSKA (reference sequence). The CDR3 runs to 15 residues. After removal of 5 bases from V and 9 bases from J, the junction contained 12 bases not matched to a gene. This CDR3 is CSAAGDRRLSSPLHF. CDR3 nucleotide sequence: TGCAGTGCTGCAGGGGACAGGCGGCTGAGTTCACCCCTCCACTTT.

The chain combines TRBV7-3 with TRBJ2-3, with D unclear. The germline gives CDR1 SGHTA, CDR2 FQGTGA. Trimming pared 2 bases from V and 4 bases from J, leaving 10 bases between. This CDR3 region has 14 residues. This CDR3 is CASSLLGIADTQYF. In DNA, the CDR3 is TGTGCCAGCAGCTTACTGGGTATAGCAGATACGCAGTATTTT.

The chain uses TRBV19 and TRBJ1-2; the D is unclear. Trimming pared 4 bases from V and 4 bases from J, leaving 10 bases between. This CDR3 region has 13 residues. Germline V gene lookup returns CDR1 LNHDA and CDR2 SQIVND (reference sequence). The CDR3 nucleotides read TGTGCCAGTAGTACAGCGTTGGGCTATGGCTACACCTTC. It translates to CASSTALGYGYTF.

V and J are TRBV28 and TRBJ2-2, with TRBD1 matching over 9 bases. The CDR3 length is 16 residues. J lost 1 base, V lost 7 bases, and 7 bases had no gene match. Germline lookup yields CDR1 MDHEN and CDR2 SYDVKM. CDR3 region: CASIAPGQGNTGELFF. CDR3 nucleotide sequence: TGTGCCAGCATTGCACCGGGACAGGGGAACACCGGGGAGCTGTTTTTT.

The CDR3 bases are TGTGCCAGCAGTAAAGACTCTAGCACAGATACGCAGTATTTT. Residues: CASSKDSSTDTQYF. J is TRBJ2-3 and V is TRBV6-1; D gene unclear. The CDR3 sequence is 14 residues long. V was cut by 5 bases and J by 0 bases, with 9 bases left in between. CDR1 is MNHNS, CDR2 SASEGT, per germline.

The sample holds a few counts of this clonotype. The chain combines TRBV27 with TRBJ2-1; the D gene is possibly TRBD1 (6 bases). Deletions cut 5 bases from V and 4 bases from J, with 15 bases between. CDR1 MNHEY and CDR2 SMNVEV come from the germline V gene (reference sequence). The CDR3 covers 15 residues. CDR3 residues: CASSGTLELYNEQFF. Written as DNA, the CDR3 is TGTGCCAGCAGTGGGACACTAGAGCTTTACAATGAGCAGTTCTTC.